This entry lists 16 T cell receptor beta chains sequenced from one sample in a study of monozygotic twins with cystic fibrosis. Here immunoSEQ multiplex PCR was the method, and the copy in TCRdb shows in-frame clones only, minus some. The data hold 22,000 or so clones, with more than 75% observed a single time. Sequenced input: blood. The receptors were sampled from a woman younger than 45 with cystic fibrosis.

This clone was picked up a small number of times. J is TRBJ1-2 and V is TRBV4-1; D may be TRBD1 (5 bases). CDR1 and CDR2 (germline): MGHRA, YSYEKL. Deletions cut 1 base from V and 3 bases from J, with 12 bases between. This CDR3 has 15 residues. The chain's CDR3 is CASSQVQGGDYGYTF. The CDR3, as DNA: TGCGCCAGCAGCCAAGTGCAGGGTGGGGACTATGGCTACACCTTC.

The chain carries TRBV7-9 and TRBJ1-4; 8 bases are a match to TRBD1. The CDR3 contains 14 residues. The ends lost 5 bases at V and 5 bases at J; junction bases unmatched: 4. The V gene's germline CDR1 is SEHNR and CDR2 FQNEAQ (reference sequence). Here the CDR3 reads CASSQGQGNEKLFF. The DNA of the CDR3 is TGTGCCAGCAGCCAAGGACAGGGAAATGAAAAACTGTTTTTT.

J is TRBJ2-7 and V is TRBV5-1; 11 bases are shared with TRBD1. V shed 0 bases, J shed 4 bases, and the junction held 9 bases outside the gene matches. Germline values: CDR1 SGHRS, CDR2 YFSETQ. This CDR3 has 17 residues. The CDR3 reads CASSLEGTGTGGYEQYF. The CDR3 DNA reads TGCGCCAGCAGCTTGGAAGGCACCGGGACAGGGGGATACGAGCAGTACTTC.

The chain links TRBV6-4 to TRBJ2-7; TRBD2 matches 7 bases. CDR3 length: 14 residues. V gave up 5 bases and J gave up 2 bases; unmatched junction bases: 6. Germline V gives CDR1 MRHNA, CDR2 SNTAGT. CDR3 region: CASSQIAGPYEQYF. CDR3 bases: TGTGCCAGCAGTCAAATAGCGGGTCCCTACGAGCAGTACTTC.

In nucleotides, the CDR3 is TGTGCCAGTAGCCTTACAGGGGCCGGTCAGCCCCAGCATTTT. Translation gives CASSLTGAGQPQHF. The J gene is TRBJ1-5, the V gene TRBV19, with 7 bases lining up with TRBD1. From germline, CDR1 is LNHDA and CDR2 SQIVND (reference sequence). The CDR3 runs 14 residues. Losses at the gene ends were 6 bases for V and 6 bases for J; bases not matched to a gene: 8.

The gene calls are TRBV2 and TRBJ2-3; 7 bases map to TRBD1. The CDR3 runs 17 residues. With V trimmed by 3 bases and J by 0 bases, 9 bases remained unmatched. Germline assignment: CDR1 SNHLY and CDR2 FYNNEI. The chain's CDR3 is CASSEWTGRLSTDTQYF. In DNA, the CDR3 is TGTGCCAGCAGTGAGTGGACAGGCCGTCTGAGCACAGATACGCAGTATTTT.

V and J are TRBV5-6 and TRBJ2-7; 7 nucleotides agree with TRBD2. Germline V gene data show CDR1 as SGHDT and CDR2 as YYEEEE. V gave up 0 bases and J gave up 4 bases; unmatched junction bases: 13. The CDR3 has 17 residues. CDR3 sequence (DNA): TGTGCCAGCAGCTTGGAGCAATTAGACCTCGGGGGGTACGAGCAGTACTTC. Translating it yields CASSLEQLDLGGYEQYF.

The chain is built from TRBV6-5 and TRBJ1-1; maybe TRBD1 (5 bases). This CDR3 is built from 11 residues. With 7 bases removed from V and 11 bases from J, the gap between germline ends came to 14 bases. Looked up from germline, CDR1 is MNHEY and CDR2 is SVGAGI. DNA for the CDR3: TGTGCCAGCACTGACAGAGGGCAGGCTTTCTTT. Translated, it gives CASTDRGQAFF.

This clone was seen once. The genes are TRBV5-4 and TRBJ2-2; 7 nucleotides match TRBD2. Trimming cost V 4 bases and J 1 base; bases outside gene matches: 7. The CDR3 is made up of 16 amino acids. Germline CDR1 and CDR2: SGHNT and YYREEE (reference sequence). CDR3 loop: CASSPPAGENTGELFF. As DNA, the CDR3 is TGTGCCAGCAGCCCCCCGGCGGGGGAGAACACCGGGGAGCTGTTTTTT.

V usage is TRBV6-5 and J usage is TRBJ1-5; D is unresolved. This CDR3 has 14 amino acids. Per the germline V gene, CDR1 is MNHEY and CDR2 is SVGAGI. The ends were cut back, 0 bases at V and 2 bases at J, with 5 bases in the middle. CDR3 in DNA: TGTGCCAGCAGTTACTCGATGGGCAATCAGCCCCAGCATTTT. It translates to CASSYSMGNQPQHF.

The V call is TRBV7-2, the J call TRBJ1-1, with a tentative D call TRBD1 (5 bases). Trimming took off 5 bases at V and 11 bases at J, with 15 bases between the two ends. This CDR3 region has 12 residues. Per germline, CDR1 SGHTA and CDR2 FQGNSA. This chain's CDR3 is CASSIRDFGAFF. The CDR3 nucleotides read TGTGCCAGCAGCATCAGGGACTTTGGGGCTTTCTTT.

The chain has TRBV10-2 and TRBJ2-7; TRBD1 matches 7 bases. Germline V CDR1 and CDR2: WSHSY, SAAADI. Germline trimming cut 5 bases from V and 1 base from J; bases unmatched to any gene: 11. The CDR3 is made up of 16 amino acids. CDR3 residues: CASSPPPDRKSYEQYF. The CDR3 coding sequence is TGCGCCAGCAGTCCCCCCCCGGACAGGAAATCCTACGAGCAGTACTTC.

The rearrangement joins TRBV6-1 to TRBJ2-7; TRBD1 matches 7 bases. J gave up 4 bases and V 6 bases, and 9 bases lay outside the gene matches. This CDR3 contains 14 residues. CDR1 and CDR2 (germline): MNHNS, SASEGT. The CDR3 DNA follows: TGTGCCAGCAGCATTAGACAGGGCGAATACGAGCAGTACTTC. It yields the protein CASSIRQGEYEQYF.

The chain couples TRBV10-3 to TRBJ1-2; TRBD1 matches 7 bases. This CDR3 comprises 13 residues. Per germline, CDR1 ENHRY and CDR2 SYGVKD. Trimming took 6 bases from V and 6 from J; bases not matched to a gene: 7. Written as DNA, the CDR3 is TGTGCCATCAGGACCGGGACAGTGGATGGCTACACCTTC. Protein: CAIRTGTVDGYTF.

The V gene is TRBV5-1, the J gene TRBJ1-3; D perhaps matches TRBD1 (5 bases). The ends were cut back, 4 bases at V and 0 bases at J, with 11 bases in the middle. Germline lookup yields CDR1 SGHRS and CDR2 YFSETQ. The CDR3 loop spans 15 amino acids. The CDR3 spells CASSTTGISGNTIYF. In DNA form, the CDR3 reads TGCGCCAGCAGCACCACAGGTATCTCTGGAAACACCATATATTTT.

The chain employs TRBV5-6 and TRBJ2-1, with 7 nucleotides matching TRBD1. There are 15 residues in the CDR3. Germline V CDR1 and CDR2: SGHDT, YYEEEE. V lost 4 bases and J lost 1; bases outside the gene matches: 5. Written as DNA, the CDR3 is TGTGCCAGCAGCCAGACAGGGAATTCCTACAATGAGCAGTTCTTC. It yields the protein CASSQTGNSYNEQFF.